This TCR beta chain was recorded in a study of cytomegalovirus exposure and HLA in healthy donors. Across the whole study: HLA-typed donors were the source of about 85 million unique TCRs held in an early data release. General study points: Confirmation was obtained in vitro that a few CMV-associated chains are specific for CMV antigens. Most TCR beta V segments were productive about 90% or about 30% of the time in an earlier analysis. The investigators catalogued some 150 TCR beta chains as cytomegalovirus-associated.

Trimming removed 3 bases from V and 7 bases from J; junction bases left unmatched: 6. Per the germline V gene, CDR1 is SGHRS and CDR2 is YFSETQ. This CDR3 region has 15 residues. As regards this clone: As yet, its antigen is unknown.

Researchers ran the PCR with 60 Vbeta and 13 Jbeta primers. Only in-frame clones appear in the TCRdb table, and some are missing; sequencing was by immunoSEQ multiplex PCR. The data contain about 60,000 clones, around 77% of them singletons. The sequenced sample was PBMCs. The chain carries TRBV5-1 and TRBJ1-6; 8 nucleotides match TRBD1. This clonotype originated in a woman in her 30s in good health and CMV-seronegative. The CDR3 DNA reads TGCGCCAGCAGCTCATCAGGGGGCGAAAATTCACCCCTCCACTTT. As protein: CASSSSGGENSPLHF.